The 30 T cell receptor beta chains below were found in one sample sequenced in a study of T cells in Graves' hyperthyroidism and ophthalmopathy. It was RNA transcripts that yielded the amplified TCR beta CDR3 regions. The HTBI set primed first-round TCR CDR3 RT-PCR. TCRdb re-derived calls from the multiplex PCR reads in MiXCR, one entry per CDR3 protein. The sample yields some 760,000 distinct CDR3 sequences, about 14% seen once. What was sequenced was blood. Receptors originate from a woman younger than 35 with Graves' hyperthyroidism.

This clonotype occurred many times. The chain joins TRBV11-2 to TRBJ2-5, with D hard to call. From germline, CDR1 is SGHAT and CDR2 FQNNGV. The CDR3 is 15 amino acids. With 4 bases removed from V and 5 bases from J, the gap between germline ends came to 17 bases. CDR3 sequence: CASSSSGLLGETQYF. DNA of the CDR3: TGTGCCAGCAGCTCCTCCGGGCTACTGGGGGAGACCCAGTACTTC.

This clonotype has just one count. This chain links TRBV30 with TRBJ2-2; 8 nucleotides match TRBD2. Germline assignment: CDR1 GTSNPN and CDR2 SVGIG (reference sequence). This CDR3 comprises 16 residues. Unmatched junction bases numbered 10, after V lost 1 base and J lost 6 bases. The CDR3 loop reads CAWSAQAGVGAGELFF. The CDR3 DNA reads TGTGCCTGGAGTGCCCAAGCGGGAGTTGGGGCCGGGGAGCTGTTTTTT.

This clonotype was recorded at least ten times. The chain combines TRBV7-2 with TRBJ2-1, with a weak D call TRBD2 (5 bases). CDR1 SGHTA and CDR2 FQGNSA come from the germline V gene. V dropped 8 bases and J dropped 8 bases, with 19 bases sitting between them. The CDR3 sequence is 14 residues long. CDR3 sequence reads: CASGLGLGFHEQFF. The CDR3 DNA sequence: TGTGCCAGCGGATTAGGACTCGGTTTCCATGAGCAGTTCTTC.

This clonotype occurred many times. This chain connects TRBV28 to TRBJ2-7; a weak D match, TRBD2 (5 bases). The germline V gene has CDR1 MDHEN and CDR2 SYDVKM. The CDR3 extends over 14 amino acids. Deletions cut 6 bases from V and 2 bases from J, with 14 bases between. The CDR3 nucleotides read TGTGCCAGCAGAGGGTGGCTGACTACCTACGAGCAGTACTTC. As protein: CASRGWLTTYEQYF.

This chain connects TRBV11-2 to TRBJ1-1, with a weak D call TRBD1 (5 bases). This CDR3 has 14 residues. With 4 bases removed from V and 4 bases from J, the gap between germline ends came to 13 bases. CDR1 and CDR2 (germline): SGHAT, FQNNGV. The CDR3 protein is CASSSLGRTTEAFF. For the CDR3, the DNA is TGTGCCAGCAGCTCTTTGGGACGAACCACTGAAGCTTTCTTT.

In this sample, this clonotype turned up many times. The rearrangement joins TRBV6-2 or TRBV6-3 to TRBJ2-7, with 7 positions matching TRBD2. After removal of 2 bases from V and 4 bases from J, the junction contained 11 bases not matched to a gene. Germline CDR1 reads MNHEY; CDR2 reads SVGEGT. CDR3 length: 16 residues. CDR3 in DNA: TGTGCCAGCAGTTACGGGGCCGGGACTACGCCGTACGAGCAGTACTTC. This codes for CASSYGAGTTPYEQYF.

This clonotype came up many times. This sequence joins TRBV5-1 and TRBJ2-2; TRBD2 aligns across 11 bases. The CDR3 runs to 17 residues. With 5 bases clipped from V and 7 bases from J, the junction kept 13 bases outside the gene matches. Germline V gene data show CDR1 as SGHRS and CDR2 as YFSETQ. The chain's CDR3 is CASRPSASGRRFGELFF. The DNA of the CDR3 is TGCGCCAGCAGACCCAGCGCTAGCGGGAGGAGGTTCGGGGAGCTGTTTTTT.

This clonotype showed up just a few times. The rearrangement uses TRBV9 and TRBJ2-4; D uncertain. Trimming took off 0 bases at V and 5 bases at J, with 9 bases between the two ends. The germline V gene encodes CDR1 SGDLS and CDR2 YYNGEE. The CDR3 runs 14 residues. DNA of the CDR3: TGTGCCAGCAGCGTAGGGAGAGCTGAAAACATTCAGTACTTC. It encodes CASSVGRAENIQYF.

This clonotype was seen only a few times. V gene TRBV10-2 combines with J gene TRBJ2-3, with D possibly called TRBD1 or TRBD2 (5 bases each). The V end lost 2 bases, the J end lost 4 bases, and 10 bases lay between the germline ends. This CDR3 region has 14 residues. CDR1 and CDR2 (germline): WSHSY, SAAADI. The CDR3 here is CASSEVGRSDTQYF. The CDR3 nucleotides read TGCGCCAGCAGTGAGGTGGGACGGTCAGATACGCAGTATTTT.

The chain is built from TRBV20-1 and TRBJ2-2; 10 nucleotides match TRBD2. The CDR3 extends over 16 amino acids. Germline CDR1 DFQATT, CDR2 SNEGSKA (reference sequence). V was pared by 0 bases and J by 4 bases, with 5 bases of the junction left unmatched. In DNA form, the CDR3 reads TGCAGTGCTAGAGAGAGCGGGAGGGCTCTCACCGGGGAGCTGTTTTTT. Translating gives CSARESGRALTGELFF.

This clonotype occurred a few times. J is TRBJ1-5 and V is TRBV6-2 or TRBV6-3, with D perhaps matching TRBD1 (5 bases). Trimming removed 6 bases from V and 7 bases from J, with 13 bases in between. The CDR3 is 13 amino acids. CDR1 and CDR2 from the germline V gene are MNHEY and SVGEGT. CDR3 coding DNA: TGTGCCAGCAGAAAATGGTGGGGCCAGCCCCAGCATTTT. It yields the protein CASRKWWGQPQHF.

The sample holds many counts of this clonotype. This could be a read error, since a much larger clone is one nucleotide away. The rearrangement uses TRBV11-3 and TRBJ2-2; D not resolved. The germline V gene has CDR1 SGHNT and CDR2 YENEEA. V was shortened by 1 base and J by 5 bases, with 5 bases between the two germline ends. This CDR3 region has 13 residues. The CDR3, as DNA: TGTGCCAGCAGCTTAGTTCAAACCGGGGAGCTGTTTTTT. Protein sequence: CASSLVQTGELFF. The entire variable domain, with the rest obtained from reference TRBV11-3 and TRBJ2-2, is as follows: EAGVVQSPRYKIIEKKQPVAFWCNPISGHNTLYWYLQNLGQGPELLIRYENEEAVDDSQLPKDRFSAERLKGVDSTLKIQPAELGDSAVYLCASSLVQTGELFFGEGSRLTVL.

This clonotype was observed a few times. The V gene is TRBV7-9, the J gene TRBJ2-5; D gene unclear. Germline V gives CDR1 SEHNR, CDR2 FQNEAQ (reference sequence). The V and J ends lost 1 base and 6 bases respectively, with 9 bases between them. The CDR3 is 13 amino acids. CDR3 sequence reads: CASSLGGFQTQYF. In DNA, the CDR3 is TGTGCCAGCAGCTTAGGGGGTTTTCAGACCCAGTACTTC.

This clonotype was recorded many times. The V call is TRBV6-1, the J call TRBJ2-7; TRBD2 agrees at 9 bases. The junction had 2 bases not matched to a gene; V was cut back by 1 base and J by 1 base. The germline CDR1 and CDR2 sequences are MNHNS and SASEGT. The CDR3 is 15 amino acids. The CDR3 loop is CASSEGLAGSYEQYF. The CDR3 nucleotides read TGTGCCAGCAGTGAAGGGCTAGCGGGGTCCTACGAGCAGTACTTC.

The chain employs TRBV4-1 and TRBJ1-2, with TRBD1 identical over 8 bases. The CDR3 sequence is 15 residues long. In germline, CDR1 is MGHRA, CDR2 YSYEKL. V trimming: 1 base; J trimming: 8 bases; junction bases outside the gene matches: 9. The CDR3 DNA reads TGCGCCAGCAGCCAAGCAGGGCAGGGGGCTCGGGGCTACACCTTC. It yields the protein CASSQAGQGARGYTF.

At least ten counts were recorded for this clonotype. The CDR3 loop is CASSSVDEQYF. The DNA for the CDR3 is TGTGCCAGCAGCTCGGTAGACGAGCAGTACTTC. V is TRBV7-9 and J is TRBJ2-7; D ambiguous. The germline gives CDR1 SEHNR, CDR2 FQNEAQ (reference sequence). This CDR3 is built from 11 residues. V was cut by 4 bases and J by 5 bases, with 6 bases left in between. Drawing the rest from reference TRBV7-9 and TRBJ2-7, the complete variable domain is DTGVSQNPRHKITKRGQNVTFRCDPISEHNRLYWYRQTLGQGPEFLTYFQNEAQLEKSRLLSDRFSAERPKGSFSTLEIQRTEQGDSAMYLCASSSVDEQYFGPGTRLTVT.

This clonotype was seen many times. The chain recombines TRBV12-3 or TRBV12-4 with TRBJ2-3; TRBD2 agrees at 12 bases. The CDR3 totals 14 residues. With V trimmed by 5 bases and J by 6 bases, 3 bases remained unmatched. CDR3: CASSASGRVDTQYF. The CDR3 DNA reads as TGTGCCAGCAGTGCTAGCGGGAGGGTGGATACGCAGTATTTT.

This clonotype was picked up many times. CDR3: CASSLGAGAEAFF. The CDR3 DNA is TGCGCCAGCAGCTTGGGGGCAGGTGCTGAAGCTTTCTTT. The J gene is TRBJ1-1, the V gene TRBV5-1; D not certain. V was pared by 0 bases and J by 6 bases, with 9 bases between. This CDR3 spans 13 amino acids. CDR1 and CDR2 (germline): SGHRS, YFSETQ.

J is TRBJ2-2 and V is TRBV2; 7 nucleotides line up with TRBD2. V lost 11 bases to trimming and J lost 2 bases; unmatched junction nucleotides: 8. Looked up from germline, CDR1 is SNHLY and CDR2 is FYNNEI. The CDR3 has 14 residues. The CDR3 reads CAAGREANTGELFF. The CDR3 coding sequence is TGTGCCGCGGGACGGGAGGCTAACACCGGGGAGCTGTTTTTT.

This rearrangement joins TRBV18 to TRBJ2-3; D unclear. Germline V gene lookup returns CDR1 KGHSH and CDR2 LQKENI. CDR3 length: 17 amino acids. Trimming removed 6 bases from V and 2 bases from J, with 21 bases in between. CDR3 sequence (DNA): TGTGCCAGCTCCGACTGGAGCCGGGTTGTCGACACAGATACGCAGTATTTT. Protein product: CASSDWSRVVDTDTQYF.

This clonotype was found many times. The chain couples TRBV11-3 to TRBJ2-7, with D perhaps TRBD2 (5 bases). The V gene's germline CDR1 is SGHNT and CDR2 YENEEA. Trimming removed 5 bases from V and 1 base from J, with 12 bases in between. This CDR3 region has 14 residues. Here the CDR3 DNA reads TGTGCCAGCAGCACGTACCGGGATTCCTACGAGCAGTACTTC. Its translation is CASSTYRDSYEQYF.

This clonotype was counted between two and nine times. The chain uses TRBV15 and TRBJ2-3; TRBD2 agrees at 9 bases. Unmatched junction bases numbered 5, after V lost 5 bases and J lost 2 bases. Germline V CDR1 and CDR2: LNHNV, YYDKDF (reference sequence). The CDR3 is 15 residues long. The CDR3 loop is CATSGTSGYTDTQYF. The CDR3 DNA sequence: TGTGCCACCAGCGGCACTAGCGGGTACACAGATACGCAGTATTTT.

The J gene is TRBJ2-7, the V gene TRBV11-2, with D perhaps given as TRBD1 or TRBD2 (7 bases each). CDR3 length: 14 amino acids. The V gene's germline CDR1 is SGHAT and CDR2 FQNNGV. Trimming took off 5 bases at V and 5 bases at J, with 16 bases between the two ends. CDR3 region: CASSPQGGPDEQYF. For the CDR3, the DNA is TGTGCCAGCAGCCCCCAGGGGGGGCCTGACGAGCAGTACTTC.

This clonotype was observed at least ten times. The chain couples TRBV29-1 to TRBJ2-1, with TRBD2 matching over 11 bases. Germline-derived CDR1 and CDR2 are SQVTM and ANQGSEA. The length of the CDR3 is 14 residues. The J segment lost 8 bases and the V segment lost 6 bases, leaving 9 bases of the junction unmatched. Written as DNA, the CDR3 is TGCAGCGTCGACATAGCGGGAGGGCCCTATGAGCAGTTCTTC. This sequence encodes CSVDIAGGPYEQFF.

This clonotype has more than one count but fewer than ten. V is TRBV20-1 and J is TRBJ1-1; D is undetermined. From germline, CDR1 is DFQATT and CDR2 SNEGSKA (reference sequence). The CDR3 has 16 amino acids. V was pared by 3 bases and J by 0 bases, with 17 bases between. CDR3 nucleotide sequence: TGCAGTGCTAGTACCATGGACTGGACCGTGAACACTGAAGCTTTCTTT. Encoded protein: CSASTMDWTVNTEAFF.

This clonotype was found a few times. This chain joins TRBV11-2 and TRBJ1-2; unclear D gene. The CDR3 contains 13 residues. Per the germline V gene, CDR1 is SGHAT and CDR2 is FQNNGV. Trimming left V 4 bases short and J 2 bases short, with 8 bases between. CDR3: CASSSSSNYGYTF. For the CDR3, the DNA is TGTGCCAGCAGCTCTAGTTCAAACTATGGCTACACCTTC.

This clonotype was found a few times. This sequence joins TRBV7-3 and TRBJ1-1; no firm D call. CDR1 and CDR2 (germline): SGHTA, FQGTGA. The CDR3 has 13 residues. The V gene lost 5 bases and the J gene lost 5 bases, with 12 bases spanning the gap. This CDR3 reads CASSRTRGTEAFF. In DNA form, the CDR3 reads TGTGCCAGCAGCCGGACCCGGGGTACTGAAGCTTTCTTT.

The DNA of the CDR3 is TGCGCCAGCAGCCAGGACGGCCACCTAGCGGGCCCCTACAATGAGCAGTTCTTC. Its translation: CASSQDGHLAGPYNEQFF. The V call is TRBV4-3, the J call TRBJ2-1; 8 positions match TRBD2. Germline values: CDR1 LGHNA, CDR2 YSLEER. CDR3 length equals 18 residues. Germline trimming cut 3 bases from V and 2 bases from J; bases unmatched to any gene: 12.

The chain is built from TRBV9 and TRBJ2-3; 11 bases are shared with TRBD2. Trimming removed 3 bases from V and 2 bases from J; junction bases left unmatched: 5. The CDR3 runs 16 residues. Germline-derived CDR1 and CDR2 are SGDLS and YYNGEE. The CDR3 sequence is CASSAGTSGFTDTQYF. In DNA form, the CDR3 reads TGTGCCAGCAGCGCCGGGACTAGCGGATTCACAGATACGCAGTATTTT.

The genes are TRBV30 and TRBJ2-1; unclear D gene. This CDR3 is 12 amino acids long. CDR1 and CDR2 (germline): GTSNPN, SVGIG (reference sequence). V shed 2 bases and J shed 12 bases, with 14 bases lying between them. CDR3 nucleotides: TGTGCCTGGAGTACCTCGATAGCTGGGCAGTTCTTC. Protein product: CAWSTSIAGQFF.